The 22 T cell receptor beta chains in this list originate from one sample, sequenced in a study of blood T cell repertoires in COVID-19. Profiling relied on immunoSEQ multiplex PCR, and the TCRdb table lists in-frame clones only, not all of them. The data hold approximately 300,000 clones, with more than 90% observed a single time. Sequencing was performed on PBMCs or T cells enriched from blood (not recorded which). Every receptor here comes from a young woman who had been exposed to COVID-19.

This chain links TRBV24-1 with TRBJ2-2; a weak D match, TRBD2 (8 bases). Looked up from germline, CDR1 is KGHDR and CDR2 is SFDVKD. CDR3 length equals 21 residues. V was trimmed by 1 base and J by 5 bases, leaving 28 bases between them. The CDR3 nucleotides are TGTGCCACCAGTGATTTTAGGAGGGGGCTAAATAGCGGGGAGAGAACCGGGGAGCTGTTTTTT. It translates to CATSDFRRGLNSGERTGELFF.

The CDR3 region has the DNA TGTGCCAGCAGTGAAGCGGCAGGCAGGGCCGGGGAGCTGTTTTTT. It specifies CASSEAAGRAGELFF. The genes are TRBV2 and TRBJ2-2, with D perhaps matching TRBD1 (5 bases). Germline CDR1 reads SNHLY; CDR2 reads FYNNEI. Trimming shortened V by 0 bases and J by 6 bases, and 11 bases separated the two germline ends. The CDR3 is 15 amino acids.

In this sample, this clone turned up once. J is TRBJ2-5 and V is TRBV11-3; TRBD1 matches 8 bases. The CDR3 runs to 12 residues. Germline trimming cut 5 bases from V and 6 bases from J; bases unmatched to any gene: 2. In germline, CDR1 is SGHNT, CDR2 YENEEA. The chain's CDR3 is CASSDRGQTQYF. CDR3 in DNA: TGTGCCAGCAGCGACAGGGGCCAGACCCAGTACTTC.

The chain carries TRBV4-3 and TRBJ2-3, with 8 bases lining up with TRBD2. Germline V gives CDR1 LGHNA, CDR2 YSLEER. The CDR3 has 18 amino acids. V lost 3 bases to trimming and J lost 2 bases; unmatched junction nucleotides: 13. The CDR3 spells CASSQTWRGAPLTDTQYF. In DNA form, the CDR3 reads TGCGCCAGCAGCCAGACCTGGCGGGGGGCTCCTCTCACAGATACGCAGTATTTT.

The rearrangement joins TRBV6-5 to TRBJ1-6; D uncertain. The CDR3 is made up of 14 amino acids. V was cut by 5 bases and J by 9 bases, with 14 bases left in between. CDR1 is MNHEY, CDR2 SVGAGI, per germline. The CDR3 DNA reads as TGTGCCAGCAGTCCACTGGGCTATCGTTCACCCCTCCACTTT. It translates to CASSPLGYRSPLHF.

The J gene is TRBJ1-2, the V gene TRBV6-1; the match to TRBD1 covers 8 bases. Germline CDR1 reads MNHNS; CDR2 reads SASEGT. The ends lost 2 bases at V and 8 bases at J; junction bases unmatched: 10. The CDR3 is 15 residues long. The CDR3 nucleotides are TGTGCCAGCAGTGAATATCACAGGGGGGGACGAGGCTACACCTTC. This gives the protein CASSEYHRGGRGYTF.

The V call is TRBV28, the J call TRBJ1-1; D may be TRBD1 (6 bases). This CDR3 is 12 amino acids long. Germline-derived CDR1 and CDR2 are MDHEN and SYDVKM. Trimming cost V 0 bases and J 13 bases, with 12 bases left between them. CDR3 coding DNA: TGTGCCAGCAGTTTATGGGGGGCGCTACTTTTCTTT. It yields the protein CASSLWGALLFF.

The CDR3 bases are TGTGCCAGTAAGGAATTCACAGGGGGCAACTATGGCTACACCTTC. Protein product: CASKEFTGGNYGYTF. The chain joins TRBV19 to TRBJ1-2, with 9 bases matching TRBD1. Germline CDR1 and CDR2: LNHDA and SQIVND (reference sequence). This CDR3 contains 15 residues. Losses at the gene ends were 7 bases for V and 2 bases for J; bases not matched to a gene: 8.

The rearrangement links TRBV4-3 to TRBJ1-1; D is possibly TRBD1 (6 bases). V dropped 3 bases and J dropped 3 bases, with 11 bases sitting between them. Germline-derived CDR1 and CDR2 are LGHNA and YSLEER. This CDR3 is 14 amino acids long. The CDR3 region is CASSHTGKDTEAFF. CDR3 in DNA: TGCGCCAGCAGCCATACAGGGAAAGACACTGAAGCTTTCTTT.

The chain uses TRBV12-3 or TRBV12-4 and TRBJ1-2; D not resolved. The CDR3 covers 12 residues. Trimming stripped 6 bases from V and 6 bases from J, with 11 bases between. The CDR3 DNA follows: TGTGCCAGCAGCCGGGGTGGGGATGGCTACACCTTC. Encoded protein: CASSRGGDGYTF.

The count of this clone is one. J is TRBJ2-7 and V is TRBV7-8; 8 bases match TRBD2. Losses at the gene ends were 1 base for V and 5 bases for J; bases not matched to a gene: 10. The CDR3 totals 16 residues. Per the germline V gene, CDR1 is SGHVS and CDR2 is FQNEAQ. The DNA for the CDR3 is TGTGCCAGCAGCTTAGGAGTGGGACTAGAAAGCCACGAGCAGTACTTC. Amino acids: CASSLGVGLESHEQYF. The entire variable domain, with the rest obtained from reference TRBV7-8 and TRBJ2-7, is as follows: GAGVSQSPRYKVAKRGQDVALRCDPISGHVSLFWYQQALGQGPEFLTYFQNEAQLDKSGLPSDRFFAERPEGSVSTLKIQRTQQEDSAVYLCASSLGVGLESHEQYFGPGTRLTVT.

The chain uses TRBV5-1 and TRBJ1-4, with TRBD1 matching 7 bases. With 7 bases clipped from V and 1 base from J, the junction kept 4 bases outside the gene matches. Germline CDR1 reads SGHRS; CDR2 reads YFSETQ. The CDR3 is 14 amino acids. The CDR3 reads CASAQGVTNEKLFF. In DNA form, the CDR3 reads TGCGCCAGCGCCCAGGGGGTAACTAATGAAAAACTGTTTTTT.

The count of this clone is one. The CDR3 region has the DNA TGCAGCGTTGAAATCGCGGGGGGACCCACCGGGGAGCTGTTTTTT. Translation: CSVEIAGGPTGELFF. This rearrangement joins TRBV29-1 to TRBJ2-2; 8 nucleotides line up with TRBD2. The CDR3 length is 15 residues. After removal of 2 bases from V and 4 bases from J, the junction contained 6 bases not matched to a gene. Looked up from germline, CDR1 is SQVTM and CDR2 is ANQGSEA.

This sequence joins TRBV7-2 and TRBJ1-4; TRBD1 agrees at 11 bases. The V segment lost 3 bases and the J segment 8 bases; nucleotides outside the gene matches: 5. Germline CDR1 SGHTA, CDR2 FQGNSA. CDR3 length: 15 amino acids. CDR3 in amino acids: CASSFWTGGEEKLFF. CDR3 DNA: TGTGCCAGCAGCTTTTGGACAGGGGGCGAAGAAAAACTGTTTTTT.

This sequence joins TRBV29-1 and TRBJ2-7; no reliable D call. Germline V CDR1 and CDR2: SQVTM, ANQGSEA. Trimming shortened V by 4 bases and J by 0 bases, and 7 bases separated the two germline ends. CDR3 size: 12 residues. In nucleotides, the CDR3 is TGCAGCGTTGGTCCCAGCTCCTACGAGCAGTACTTC. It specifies CSVGPSSYEQYF.

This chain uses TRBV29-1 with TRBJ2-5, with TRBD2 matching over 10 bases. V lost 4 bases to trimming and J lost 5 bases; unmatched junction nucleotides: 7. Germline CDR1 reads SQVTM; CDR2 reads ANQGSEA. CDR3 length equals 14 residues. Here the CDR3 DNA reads TGCAGCGTTGTAGTAGCGGGGGGCCGCGAGACCCAGTACTTC. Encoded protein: CSVVVAGGRETQYF.

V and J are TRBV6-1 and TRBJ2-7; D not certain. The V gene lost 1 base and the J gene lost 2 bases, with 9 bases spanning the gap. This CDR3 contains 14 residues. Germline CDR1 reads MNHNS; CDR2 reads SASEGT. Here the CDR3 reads CASSEVNYAYEQYF. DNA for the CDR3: TGTGCCAGCAGTGAAGTGAACTACGCCTACGAGCAGTACTTC.

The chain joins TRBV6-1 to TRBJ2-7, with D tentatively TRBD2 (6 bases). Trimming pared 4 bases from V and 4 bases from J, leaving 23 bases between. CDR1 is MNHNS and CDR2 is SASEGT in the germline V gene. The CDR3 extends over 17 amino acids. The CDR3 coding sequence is TGTGCCAGCAGTGGCCGGGGATTGACTAGGTTAGATTACGAGCAGTACTTC. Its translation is CASSGRGLTRLDYEQYF.

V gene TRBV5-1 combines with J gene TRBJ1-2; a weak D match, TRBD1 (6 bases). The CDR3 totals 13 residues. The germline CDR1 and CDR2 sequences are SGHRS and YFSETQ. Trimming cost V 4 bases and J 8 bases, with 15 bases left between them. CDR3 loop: CASSKQGSEGYTF. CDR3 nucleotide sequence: TGCGCCAGCAGCAAACAGGGCTCGGAAGGCTACACCTTC.

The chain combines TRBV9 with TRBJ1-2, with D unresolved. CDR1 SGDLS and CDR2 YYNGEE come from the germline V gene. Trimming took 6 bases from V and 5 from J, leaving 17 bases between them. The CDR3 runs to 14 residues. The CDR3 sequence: CASTGGVADYGYTF. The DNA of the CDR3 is TGTGCCAGCACCGGCGGAGTCGCCGATTATGGCTACACCTTC.

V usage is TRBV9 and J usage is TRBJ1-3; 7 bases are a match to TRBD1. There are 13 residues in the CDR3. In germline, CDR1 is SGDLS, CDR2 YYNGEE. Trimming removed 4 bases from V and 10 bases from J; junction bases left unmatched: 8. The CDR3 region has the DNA TGTGCCAGCAGCCCTGAACAGGGGAGGACCATATATTTT. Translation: CASSPEQGRTIYF.

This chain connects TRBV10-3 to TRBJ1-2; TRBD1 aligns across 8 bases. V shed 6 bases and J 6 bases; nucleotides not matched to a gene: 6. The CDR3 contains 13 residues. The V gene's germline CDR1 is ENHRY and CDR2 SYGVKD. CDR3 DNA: TGTGCCATCAGACGCCCGGACAGGGATGGCTACACCTTC. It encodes CAIRRPDRDGYTF.